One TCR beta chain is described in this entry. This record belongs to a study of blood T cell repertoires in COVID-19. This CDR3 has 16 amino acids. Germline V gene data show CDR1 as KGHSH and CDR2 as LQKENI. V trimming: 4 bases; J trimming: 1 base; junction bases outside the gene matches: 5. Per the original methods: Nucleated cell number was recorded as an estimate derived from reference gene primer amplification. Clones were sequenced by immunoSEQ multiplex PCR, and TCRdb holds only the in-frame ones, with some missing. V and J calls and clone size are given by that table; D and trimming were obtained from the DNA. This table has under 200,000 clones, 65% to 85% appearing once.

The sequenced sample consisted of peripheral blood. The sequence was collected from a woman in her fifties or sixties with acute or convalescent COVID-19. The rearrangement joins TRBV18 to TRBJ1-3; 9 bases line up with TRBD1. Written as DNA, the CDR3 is TGTGCCAGCTCACGTACCGGGACAGGGTCTGGAAACACCATATATTTT. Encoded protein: CASSRTGTGSGNTIYF.